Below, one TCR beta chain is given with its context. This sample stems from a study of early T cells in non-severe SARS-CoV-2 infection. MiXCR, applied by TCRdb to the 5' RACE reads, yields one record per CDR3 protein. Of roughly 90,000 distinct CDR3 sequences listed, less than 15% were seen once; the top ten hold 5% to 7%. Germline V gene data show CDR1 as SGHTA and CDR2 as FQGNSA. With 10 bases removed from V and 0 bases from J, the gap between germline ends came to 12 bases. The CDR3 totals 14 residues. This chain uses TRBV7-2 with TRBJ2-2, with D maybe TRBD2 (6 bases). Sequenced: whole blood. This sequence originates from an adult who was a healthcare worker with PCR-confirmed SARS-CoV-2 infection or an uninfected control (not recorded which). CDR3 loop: CATEEGPNTGELFF. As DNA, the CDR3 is TGTGCCACGGAGGAGGGGCCGAACACCGGGGAGCTGTTTTTT.